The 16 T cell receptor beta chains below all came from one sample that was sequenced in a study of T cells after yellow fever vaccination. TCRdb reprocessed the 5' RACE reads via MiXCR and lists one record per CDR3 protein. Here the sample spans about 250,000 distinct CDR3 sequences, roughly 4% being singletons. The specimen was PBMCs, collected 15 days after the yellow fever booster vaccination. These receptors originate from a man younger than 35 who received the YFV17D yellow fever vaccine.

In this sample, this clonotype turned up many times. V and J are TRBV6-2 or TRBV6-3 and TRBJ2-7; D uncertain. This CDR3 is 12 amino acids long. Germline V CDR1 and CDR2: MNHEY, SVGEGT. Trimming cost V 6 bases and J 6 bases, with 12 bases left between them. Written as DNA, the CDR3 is TGTGCCAGCAGCAAAAGGTTGGGCGAGCAGTACGTC. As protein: CASSKRLGEQYV.

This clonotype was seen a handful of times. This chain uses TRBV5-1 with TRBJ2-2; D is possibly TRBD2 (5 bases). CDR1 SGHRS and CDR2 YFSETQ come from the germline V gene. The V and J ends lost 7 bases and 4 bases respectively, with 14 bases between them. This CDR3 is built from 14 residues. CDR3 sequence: CASGNGGFTGELFF. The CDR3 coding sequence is TGCGCCAGCGGGAACGGAGGCTTCACCGGGGAGCTGTTTTTT.

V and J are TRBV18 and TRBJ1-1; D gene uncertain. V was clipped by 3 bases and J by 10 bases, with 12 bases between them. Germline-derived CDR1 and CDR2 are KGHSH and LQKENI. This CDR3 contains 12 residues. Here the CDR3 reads CASSPNVDLAFF. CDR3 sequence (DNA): TGTGCCAGCTCACCCAACGTGGACTTAGCTTTCTTT.

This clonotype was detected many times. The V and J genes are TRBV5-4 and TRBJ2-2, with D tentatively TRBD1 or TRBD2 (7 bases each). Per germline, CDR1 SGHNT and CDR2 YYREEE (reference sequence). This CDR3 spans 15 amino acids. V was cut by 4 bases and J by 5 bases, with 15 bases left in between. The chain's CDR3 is CASSLDREGTGELFF. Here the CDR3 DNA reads TGTGCCAGCAGCCTTGACAGGGAGGGTACCGGGGAGCTGTTTTTT.

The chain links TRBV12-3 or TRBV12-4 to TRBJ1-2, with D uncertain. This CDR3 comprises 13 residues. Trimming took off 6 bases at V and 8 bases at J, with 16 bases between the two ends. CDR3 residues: CASRPPNLLGYTF. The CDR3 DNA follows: TGTGCCAGCAGGCCACCAAACTTGTTAGGCTACACCTTC.

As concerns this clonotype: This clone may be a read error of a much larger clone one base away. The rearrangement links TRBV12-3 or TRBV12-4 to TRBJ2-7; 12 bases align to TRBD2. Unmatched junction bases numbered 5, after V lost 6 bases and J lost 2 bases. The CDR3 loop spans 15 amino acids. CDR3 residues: CASRFASGGAYEQYF. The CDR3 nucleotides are TGTGCCAGCAGATTTGCTAGCGGGGGGGCCTACGAGCAGTACTTC.

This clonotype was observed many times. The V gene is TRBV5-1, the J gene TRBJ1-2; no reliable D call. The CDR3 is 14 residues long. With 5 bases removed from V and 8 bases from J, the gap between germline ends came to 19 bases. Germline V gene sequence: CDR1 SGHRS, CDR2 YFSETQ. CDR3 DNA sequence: TGCGCCAGCAGACCACCTTATACGAAGGGCGGCTACACCTTC. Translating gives CASRPPYTKGGYTF.

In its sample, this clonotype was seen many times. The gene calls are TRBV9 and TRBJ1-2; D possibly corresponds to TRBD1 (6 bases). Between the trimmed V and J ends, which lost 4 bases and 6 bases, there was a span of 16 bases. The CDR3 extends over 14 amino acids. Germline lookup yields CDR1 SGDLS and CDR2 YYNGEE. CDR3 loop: CASSPRTVTDGYTF. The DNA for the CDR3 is TGTGCCAGCAGCCCCAGGACAGTGACGGATGGCTACACCTTC.

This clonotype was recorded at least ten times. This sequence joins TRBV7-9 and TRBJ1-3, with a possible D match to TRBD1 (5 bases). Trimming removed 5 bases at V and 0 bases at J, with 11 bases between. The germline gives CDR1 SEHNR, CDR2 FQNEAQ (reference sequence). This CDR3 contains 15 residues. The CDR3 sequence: CASSHRSSSGNTIYF. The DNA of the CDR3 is TGTGCCAGCAGCCACAGGTCAAGCTCTGGAAACACCATATATTTT.

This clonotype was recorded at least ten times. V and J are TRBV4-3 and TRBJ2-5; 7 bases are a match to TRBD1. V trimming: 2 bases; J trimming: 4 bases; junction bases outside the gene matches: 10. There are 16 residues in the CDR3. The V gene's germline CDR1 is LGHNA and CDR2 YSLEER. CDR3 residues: CASSQRRRTGGETQYF. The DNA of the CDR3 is TGCGCCAGCAGCCAACGAAGACGGACAGGCGGAGAGACCCAGTACTTC.

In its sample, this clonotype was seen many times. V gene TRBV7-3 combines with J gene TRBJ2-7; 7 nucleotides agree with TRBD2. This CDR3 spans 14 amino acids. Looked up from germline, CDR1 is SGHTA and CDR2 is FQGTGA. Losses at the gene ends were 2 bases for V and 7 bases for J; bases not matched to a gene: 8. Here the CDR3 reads CASSLGRGDCEQYV. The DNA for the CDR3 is TGTGCCAGCAGCTTAGGTCGGGGGGACTGTGAGCAGTACGTC.

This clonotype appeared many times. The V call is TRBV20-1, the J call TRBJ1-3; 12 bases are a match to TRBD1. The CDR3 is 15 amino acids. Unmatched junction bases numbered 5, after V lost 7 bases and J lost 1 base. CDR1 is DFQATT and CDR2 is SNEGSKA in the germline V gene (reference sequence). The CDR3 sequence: CSVGTGGWSGNTIYF. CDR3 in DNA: TGCAGTGTAGGGACAGGGGGCTGGTCTGGAAACACCATATATTTT.

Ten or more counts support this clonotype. CDR3 region: CATHLAAGGTYEQYF. For the CDR3, the DNA is TGTGCCACTCACCTCGCGGCTGGAGGGACCTACGAGCAGTACTTC. The chain joins TRBV6-6 to TRBJ2-7; D is perhaps TRBD2 (6 bases). This CDR3 has 15 amino acids. Germline V lookup: CDR1 MNHNY, CDR2 SVGAGI (reference sequence). The V and J ends lost 10 bases and 2 bases respectively, with 21 bases between them.

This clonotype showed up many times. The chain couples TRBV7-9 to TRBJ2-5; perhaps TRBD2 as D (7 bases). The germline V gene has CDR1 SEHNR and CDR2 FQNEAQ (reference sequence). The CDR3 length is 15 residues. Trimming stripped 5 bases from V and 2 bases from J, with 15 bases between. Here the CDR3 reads CASSRLEGGQETQYF. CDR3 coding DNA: TGTGCCAGCAGCCGCCTCGAGGGGGGGCAAGAGACCCAGTACTTC.

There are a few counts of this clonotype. CDR3 protein: CASSSSRGGRETQYF. The CDR3 bases are TGTGCCAGCAGCTCCTCCCGGGGGGGCCGAGAGACCCAGTACTTC. The V and J genes are TRBV7-8 and TRBJ2-5; TRBD2 aligns across 8 bases. Losses at the gene ends were 4 bases for V and 4 bases for J; bases not matched to a gene: 8. This CDR3 comprises 15 residues. Germline V lookup: CDR1 SGHVS, CDR2 FQNEAQ.

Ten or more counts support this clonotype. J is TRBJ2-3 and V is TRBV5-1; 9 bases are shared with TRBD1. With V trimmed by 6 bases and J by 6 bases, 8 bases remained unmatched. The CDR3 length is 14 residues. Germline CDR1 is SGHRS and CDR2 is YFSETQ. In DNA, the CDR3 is TGCGCCAGCAAAGGGACAGGGACAAGTGATACGCAGTATTTT. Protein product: CASKGTGTSDTQYF.